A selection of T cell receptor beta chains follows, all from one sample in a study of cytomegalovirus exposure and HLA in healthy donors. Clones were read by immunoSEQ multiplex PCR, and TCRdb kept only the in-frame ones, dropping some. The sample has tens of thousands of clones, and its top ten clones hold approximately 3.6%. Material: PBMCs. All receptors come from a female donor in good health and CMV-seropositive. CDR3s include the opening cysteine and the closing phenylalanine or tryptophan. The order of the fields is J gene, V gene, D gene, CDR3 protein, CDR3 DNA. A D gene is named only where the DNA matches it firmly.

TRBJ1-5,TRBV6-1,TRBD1,CASSGGQGAWQPQHF,TGTGCCAGCAGTGGGGGACAGGGGGCCTGGCAGCCCCAGCATTTT
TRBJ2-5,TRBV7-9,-,CASSLNYRKQETQYF,TGTGCCAGCAGCCTAAACTACAGGAAACAAGAGACCCAGTACTTC
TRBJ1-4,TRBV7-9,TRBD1,CASSPLAGGDEKLFF,TGTGCCAGCAGCCCCCTGGCAGGGGGCGATGAAAAACTGTTTTTT
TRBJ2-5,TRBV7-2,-,CASSLGRETQYF,TGTGCCAGCAGCTTAGGGAGGGAGACCCAGTACTTC
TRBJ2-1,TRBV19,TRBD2,CASSGRVHNEQFF,TGTGCCAGTAGCGGGAGGGTTCACAATGAGCAGTTCTTC
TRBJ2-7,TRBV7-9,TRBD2,CASSFASGGWVYEQYF,TGTGCCAGCAGCTTTGCTAGCGGGGGGTGGGTTTACGAGCAGTACTTC
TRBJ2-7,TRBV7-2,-,CASSPGFASAYEQYF,TGTGCCAGCAGCCCCGGTTTCGCTAGCGCCTACGAGCAGTACTTC
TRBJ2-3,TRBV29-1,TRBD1,CSGTGGDGTQYF,TGCAGCGGGACAGGGGGCGACGGTACGCAGTATTTT
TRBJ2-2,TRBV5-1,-,CASSSGHSNTGELFF,TGCGCCAGCAGCTCCGGACACTCGAACACCGGGGAGCTGTTTTTT
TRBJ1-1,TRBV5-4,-,CASSLARNTEAFF,TGTGCCAGCAGCTTGGCCAGGAACACTGAAGCTTTCTTT
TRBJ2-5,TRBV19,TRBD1,CASSTGTGGRRQETQYF,TGTGCCAGTAGTACCGGGACAGGGGGACGACGGCAAGAGACCCAGTACTTC
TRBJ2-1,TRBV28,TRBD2,CASSSKKAGNYNEQFF,TGTGCCAGCAGTTCGAAAAAAGCGGGAAATTACAATGAGCAGTTCTTC
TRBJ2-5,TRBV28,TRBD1,CASSLLGQGGETQYF,TGTGCCAGCAGTTTATTGGGACAGGGGGGGGAGACCCAGTACTTC
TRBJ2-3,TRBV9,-,CASSQAGGTDTQYF,TGTGCCAGCAGCCAAGCCGGGGGCACAGATACGCAGTATTTT
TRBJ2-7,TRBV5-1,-,CASSLPTPTTGFSYEQYF,TGCGCCAGCAGCTTGCCTACCCCTACCACAGGGTTTTCCTACGAGCAGTACTTC
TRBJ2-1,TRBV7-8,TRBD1,CASSLVRGQEYNEQFF,TGTGCCAGCAGCTTAGTTCGGGGACAGGAGTACAATGAGCAGTTCTTC
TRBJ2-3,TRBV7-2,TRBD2,CASSFPLAGGPDTQYF,TGTGCCAGCAGCTTCCCGCTAGCGGGGGGCCCAGATACGCAGTATTTT
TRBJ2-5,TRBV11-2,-,CASSFPPRGRETQYF,TGTGCCAGCAGCTTCCCACCGCGTGGGAGGGAGACCCAGTACTTC
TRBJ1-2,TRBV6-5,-,CASSYAPGDTYGYTF,TGTGCCAGCAGTTACGCTCCCGGGGACACCTATGGCTACACCTTC
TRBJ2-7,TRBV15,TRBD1,CATSSWDSSYEQYF,TGTGCCACCAGCAGCTGGGACAGCTCCTACGAGCAGTACTTC
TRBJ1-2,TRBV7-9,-,CASSLGAGGGYTF,TGTGCCAGCAGCTTAGGTGCGGGAGGTGGCTACACCTTC
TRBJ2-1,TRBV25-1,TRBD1,CASKFPPTGLNEQFF,TGTGCCAGCAAGTTCCCCCCGACAGGGTTGAATGAGCAGTTCTTC
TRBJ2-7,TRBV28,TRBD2,CASSLRRLAGGRQYF,TGTGCCAGCAGTTTACGCCGACTAGCGGGGGGTCGGCAGTACTTC